This T cell receptor (beta chain) was captured by sequencing in a study of cytotoxic CD8 clonotypes in ibrutinib-treated CLL. Study-level information: Response material was collected after a median around 12 months of treatment, range 6 to 36. The samples contained roughly 240,000 productive templates on average. They also contained an average of about 91,000 productive rearrangements.

Sequencing used immunoSEQ multiplex PCR; TCRdb keeps in-frame clones, though not all of them. The data show about 68,000 clones, under 70% seen once. V was cut by 3 bases and J by 1 base, with 10 bases left in between. Germline CDR1 GTSNPN, CDR2 SVGIG (reference sequence). The CDR3 loop spans 14 amino acids. The V and J genes are TRBV30 and TRBJ1-3; D is perhaps TRBD1 (5 bases). Sequences were derived from PBMCs, sampled after 12 months of ibrutinib treatment. The receptor was isolated from a human donor with chronic lymphocytic leukemia. Written as DNA, the CDR3 is TGTGCCTGGAGGAAGGGGTCATCTGGAAACACCATATATTTT. Its protein product is CAWRKGSSGNTIYF.